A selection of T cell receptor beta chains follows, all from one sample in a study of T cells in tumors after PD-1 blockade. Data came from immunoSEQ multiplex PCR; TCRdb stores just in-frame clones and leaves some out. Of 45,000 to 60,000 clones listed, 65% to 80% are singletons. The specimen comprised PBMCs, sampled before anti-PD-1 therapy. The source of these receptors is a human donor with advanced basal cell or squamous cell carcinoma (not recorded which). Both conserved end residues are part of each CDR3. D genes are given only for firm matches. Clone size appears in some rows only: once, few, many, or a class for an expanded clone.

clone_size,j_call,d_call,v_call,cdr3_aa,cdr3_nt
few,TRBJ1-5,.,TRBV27,CASSRGADNQPQHF,TGTGCCAGCAGTAGGGGAGCTGACAATCAGCCCCAGCATTTT
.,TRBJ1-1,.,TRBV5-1,CASSLGPLGNTEAFF,TGCGCCAGCAGCTTGGGTCCGCTTGGGAACACTGAAGCTTTCTTT
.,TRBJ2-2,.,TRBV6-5,CASSYSTVGSTGELFF,TGTGCCAGCAGTTACTCGACGGTGGGATCCACCGGGGAGCTGTTTTTT
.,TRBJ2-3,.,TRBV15,CATSRSWQGTQYF,TGTGCCACCAGCAGATCCTGGCAGGGAACGCAGTATTTT
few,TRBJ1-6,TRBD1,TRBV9,CASSVATGAWNSPLHF,TGTGCCAGCAGCGTAGCGACAGGGGCTTGGAATTCACCCCTCCACTTT
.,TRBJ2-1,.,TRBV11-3,CASSLAAGSDNEQFF,TGTGCCAGCAGCTTAGCGGCAGGATCCGACAATGAGCAGTTCTTC
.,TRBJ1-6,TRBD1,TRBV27,CASSLLGTGPIYNSPLHF,TGTGCCAGCAGTTTATTAGGGACAGGCCCCATCTATAATTCACCCCTCCACTTT
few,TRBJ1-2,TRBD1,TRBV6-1,CASSELRDSYGYTF,TGTGCCAGCAGTGAACTTAGGGACAGCTATGGCTACACCTTC
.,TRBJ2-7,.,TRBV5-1,CASSLAADTYEQYF,TGCGCCAGCAGCTTGGCGGCAGATACCTACGAGCAGTACTTC
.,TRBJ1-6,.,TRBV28,CASSLGPFSSPLHF,TGTGCCAGCAGTTTGGGGCCTTTTTCCTCACCCCTCCACTTT
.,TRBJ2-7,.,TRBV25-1,CASSEWALGEQYF,TGTGCCAGCAGTGAATGGGCCTTGGGGGAGCAGTACTTC
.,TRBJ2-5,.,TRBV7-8,CASSLTGHKETQYF,TGTGCCAGCAGCTTGACAGGACACAAAGAGACCCAGTACTTC
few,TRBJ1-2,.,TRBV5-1,CASSLEVQALNYGYTF,TGCGCCAGCAGCTTGGAAGTACAGGCCCTCAACTATGGCTACACCTTC
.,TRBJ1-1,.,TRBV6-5,CASSWGWNTEAFF,TGTGCCAGCAGTTGGGGCTGGAACACTGAAGCTTTCTTT
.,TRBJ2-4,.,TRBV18,CASSPRGPEPGNIQYF,TGTGCCAGCTCACCTAGGGGCCCTGAGCCCGGAAACATTCAGTACTTC
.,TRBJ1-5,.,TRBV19,CASSGRGAEGNQPQHF,TGTGCCAGTAGTGGACGGGGGGCCGAGGGCAATCAGCCCCAGCATTTT
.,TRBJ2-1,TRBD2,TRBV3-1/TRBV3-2,CASTRGGYNEQFF,TGTGCCAGCACCCGGGGGGGGTACAATGAGCAGTTCTTC
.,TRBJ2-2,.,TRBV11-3,CASSLGGGTSEELFF,TGTGCCAGCAGCTTGGGGGGAGGAACTTCCGAGGAGCTGTTTTTT
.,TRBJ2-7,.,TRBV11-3,CASSPYGFSEQYF,TGTGCCAGCAGCCCATACGGTTTCAGCGAGCAGTACTTC
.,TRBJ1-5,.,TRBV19,CASSPTRNSNQPQHF,TGTGCCAGTAGTCCGACAAGAAATAGCAATCAGCCCCAGCATTTT
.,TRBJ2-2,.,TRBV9,CASSKAGNYPGELFF,TGTGCCAGCAGCAAAGCAGGGAATTATCCCGGGGAGCTGTTTTTT
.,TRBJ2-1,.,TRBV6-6,CASSFSRNEQFF,TGTGCCAGCAGTTTCTCCAGGAATGAGCAGTTCTTC
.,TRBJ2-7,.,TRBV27,CASSLSRQGTTYEQYF,TGTGCCAGCAGTTTATCACGGCAGGGCACCACCTACGAGCAGTACTTC
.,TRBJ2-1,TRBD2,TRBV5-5,CASSSLWVAGELAYNEQFF,TGTGCCAGCAGCTCTCTCTGGGTAGCGGGAGAATTGGCCTACAATGAGCAGTTCTTC
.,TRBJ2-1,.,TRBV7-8,CASSLAFNNEQFF,TGTGCCAGCAGCTTAGCCTTTAACAATGAGCAGTTCTTC
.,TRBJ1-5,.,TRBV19,CASTPFHGARLNQPQHF,TGTGCCAGTACCCCTTTCCATGGGGCACGGTTAAATCAGCCCCAGCATTTT
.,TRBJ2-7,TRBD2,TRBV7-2,CASSFPTSGKRGQYF,TGTGCCAGCAGCTTCCCAACTAGCGGCAAGCGTGGGCAGTACTTC
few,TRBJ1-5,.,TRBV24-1,CATSDLAQPQHF,TGTGCCACCAGTGATTTGGCTCAGCCCCAGCATTTT
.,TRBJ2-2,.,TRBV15,CATSSPQWGGELFF,TGTGCCACCAGCAGCCCCCAATGGGGGGGGGAGCTGTTTTTT
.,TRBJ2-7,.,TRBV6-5,CASSYLPGTRDEQYF,TGTGCCAGCAGTTACCTTCCGGGGACGAGGGACGAGCAGTACTTC
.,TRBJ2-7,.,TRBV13,CASSSRGAVYEQYF,TGTGCCAGCAGCTCCAGAGGGGCAGTCTACGAGCAGTACTTC
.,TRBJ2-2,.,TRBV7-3,CASSLSPLPGELFF,TGTGCCAGCAGCTTAAGCCCTCTGCCCGGGGAGCTGTTTTTT
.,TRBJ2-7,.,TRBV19,CASRAAGTHYEQYF,TGTGCCAGTAGGGCCGCCGGGACCCATTACGAGCAGTACTTC
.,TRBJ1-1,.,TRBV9,CASSVGTMNTEAFF,TGTGCCAGCAGCGTCGGTACAATGAACACTGAAGCTTTCTTT
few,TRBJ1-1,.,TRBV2,CASSEIGNVNTEAFF,TGTGCCAGCAGTGAAATAGGCAATGTGAACACTGAAGCTTTCTTT
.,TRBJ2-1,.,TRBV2,CASQDGVEFF,TGTGCCAGCCAGGACGGGGTAGAATTCTTC
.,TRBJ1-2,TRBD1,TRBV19,CATDRGQGYTF,TGTGCCACCGACAGGGGGCAAGGCTACACCTTC
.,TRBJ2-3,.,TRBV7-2,CASSSAWLQGGPDTQYF,TGTGCCAGCAGCTCCGCCTGGTTACAGGGCGGTCCAGATACGCAGTATTTT
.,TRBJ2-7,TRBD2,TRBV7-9,CASSSIAGGYEQYF,TGTGCCAGCAGCTCTATAGCGGGAGGCTACGAGCAGTACTTC
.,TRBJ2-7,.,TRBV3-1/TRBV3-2,CASSQDRARSYEQYF,TGTGCCAGCAGCCAAGATCGAGCAAGGTCCTACGAGCAGTACTTC
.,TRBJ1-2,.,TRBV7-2,CASSLLPPGTNNYGYTF,TGTGCCAGCAGCCTCCTCCCACCAGGGACAAATAACTATGGCTACACCTTC
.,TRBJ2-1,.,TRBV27,CASSFLGGGSYNEQFF,TGTGCCAGCAGTTTCTTGGGAGGGGGCTCCTACAATGAGCAGTTCTTC
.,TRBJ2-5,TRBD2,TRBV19,CASTRWGTSERVSHQETQYF,TGTGCCAGTACCAGGTGGGGGACTAGCGAGAGAGTGTCCCACCAAGAGACCCAGTACTTC